This T cell receptor beta chain was identified in a study of cytomegalovirus exposure and HLA in healthy donors. Concerning this clone itself: Its antigen remains unidentified.

The primer mix had 60 Vbeta and 13 Jbeta primers. Per the original data handling: Later work found tens of millions of unique TCR beta chains, with some 11 million shared. Some clones are missing from TCRdb's copy, which holds only in-frame ones; the method was immunoSEQ multiplex PCR. Clone size and V and J calls were adopted from that table, with D and trimming inferred from the DNA. The sample includes some 130,000 clones, around two thirds of them seen just once. There are 14 residues in the CDR3. V lost 6 bases to trimming and J lost 3 bases, with 13 bases between them. Germline CDR1 and CDR2: LNHNV and YYDKDF (reference sequence). Healthy donors of bone marrow made up the group. Points from the study as a whole: The authors judged a highly shared variant cluster likely a sequencing artifact. The dataset shows that most TCR sequences were rare, while some public TCRs occurred in many donors.

This clonotype was obtained from a woman in her thirties or forties in good health and CMV-seronegative. Material: PBMCs. The chain couples TRBV15 to TRBJ2-3; D may be TRBD1 (5 bases). The CDR3 loop reads CATRRPGSTDTQYF. The CDR3 DNA reads TGTGCCACCAGGAGGCCAGGGTCGACAGATACGCAGTATTTT.